The 17 T cell receptor beta chains in this list originate from one sample, sequenced in a study of metastatic and nonmetastatic thyroid tumors. Prior to thyroid surgery, none of the patients had received any treatment. MiXCR was used by TCRdb to re-call the PCR reads. The sample lists under 75,000 clones; around 19% were seen once. Sequences were obtained from blood. These receptors originate from a female donor with papillary thyroid cancer or a benign thyroid nodule (not recorded which). Some clones in this sample may be carry-over from other donors' samples.

At least ten counts were recorded for this clone. The V call is TRBV10-3, the J call TRBJ2-7; 15 bases are shared with TRBD2. This CDR3 has 17 amino acids. V lost 6 bases to trimming and J lost 7 bases; unmatched junction nucleotides: 13. Germline-derived CDR1 and CDR2 are ENHRY and SYGVKD. The CDR3 DNA reads as TGTGCCATCAGCGACCCCACGCGGACTAGCGGGAGGGAGGAGCAGTACTTC. The encoded protein is CAISDPTRTSGREEQYF.

The V call is TRBV5-1, the J call TRBJ2-2; D gene ambiguous. The CDR3 runs to 17 residues. Trimming pared 4 bases from V and 3 bases from J, leaving 19 bases between. Germline V CDR1 and CDR2: SGHRS, YFSETQ. The CDR3 coding sequence is TGCGCCAGCAGCCAAACCAACCTAGTCGTGGACACCGGGGAGCTGTTTTTT. Protein: CASSQTNLVVDTGELFF.

This clone was seen only a few times. The chain is built from TRBV28 and TRBJ2-2, with D possibly TRBD2 on 6 matching bases. V was cut by 3 bases and J by 7 bases, with 12 bases left in between. CDR3 length: 14 residues. Germline loops: CDR1 MDHEN, CDR2 SYDVKM. CDR3 in amino acids: CASSLTGVNGELFF. CDR3 bases: TGTGCCAGCAGTTTGACGGGGGTCAACGGGGAGCTGTTTTTT.

This clone was seen a handful of times. V is TRBV6-1 and J is TRBJ1-6; D is undetermined. Germline loops: CDR1 MNHNS, CDR2 SASEGT. Between the trimmed V and J ends, which lost 7 bases and 10 bases, there was a span of 14 bases. The CDR3 is 13 amino acids. CDR3 in amino acids: CASTTSGKSPLHF. The CDR3 DNA reads as TGTGCCAGCACCACCAGCGGGAAGTCACCCCTCCACTTT.

This chain uses TRBV20-1 with TRBJ2-7; 7 bases agree with TRBD1. The CDR3 is made up of 15 amino acids. In germline, CDR1 is DFQATT, CDR2 SNEGSKA (reference sequence). Trimming cost V 5 bases and J 0 bases; bases outside gene matches: 10. The CDR3 protein is CSAGPGTASSYEQYF. In nucleotides, the CDR3 is TGCAGTGCTGGCCCCGGGACAGCTAGCTCCTACGAGCAGTACTTC.

The chain couples TRBV6-5 to TRBJ2-5; D may be TRBD1 (5 bases). Between the trimmed V and J ends, which lost 0 bases and 4 bases, there was a span of 15 bases. Germline values: CDR1 MNHEY, CDR2 SVGAGI. This CDR3 contains 16 residues. CDR3 coding DNA: TGTGCCAGCAGTTACTCGAAATCGGACATTGGAGAGACCCAGTACTTC. Translating gives CASSYSKSDIGETQYF.

In its sample, this clone was seen many times. The chain is built from TRBV7-6 and TRBJ2-7; D is undetermined. This CDR3 comprises 13 residues. The germline V gene has CDR1 SGHVS and CDR2 FNYEAQ. Trimming pared 0 bases from V and 3 bases from J, leaving 6 bases between. The CDR3 region is CASSLARDYEQYF. The CDR3, as DNA: TGTGCCAGCAGCTTAGCCAGAGACTACGAGCAGTACTTC.

The sample holds many counts of this clone. The V gene is TRBV12-3 or TRBV12-4, the J gene TRBJ2-7; D is possibly TRBD2 (5 bases). V was trimmed by 6 bases and J by 3 bases, leaving 9 bases between them. The CDR3 runs 12 residues. The CDR3 loop is CASSEGVYEQYF. The CDR3 nucleotides read TGTGCCAGCAGCGAGGGCGTCTACGAGCAGTACTTC.

The CDR3 sequence is CASSPGENTEAFF. CDR3 DNA sequence: TGTGCCAGCAGTCCCGGGGAGAACACTGAAGCTTTCTTT. The rearrangement links TRBV2 to TRBJ1-1, with unresolved D. Looked up from germline, CDR1 is SNHLY and CDR2 is FYNNEI. The CDR3 contains 13 residues. V was cut by 5 bases and J by 1 base, with 8 bases left in between.

The rearrangement links TRBV11-2 to TRBJ2-5; no reliable D call. This CDR3 region has 15 residues. Germline V lookup: CDR1 SGHAT, CDR2 FQNNGV. Trimming took off 7 bases at V and 1 base at J, with 16 bases between the two ends. This chain's CDR3 is CASKKFSAVQETQYF. Here the CDR3 DNA reads TGTGCCAGCAAGAAGTTCAGCGCCGTCCAAGAGACCCAGTACTTC.

With regard to this clone: One end of the junction fails to match germline, which may point to a read error. The same CDR3 is also encoded by other DNA sequences in this sample. The V and J genes are TRBV11-1 and TRBJ1-2, with 9 bases matching TRBD1. The CDR3 runs to 16 residues. Germline V gives CDR1 SGHAT, CDR2 FQDESV (reference sequence). CDR3 sequence (DNA): TGTGCCAGCACCAGTCCCGGGACAGGGACAAGCTATGGCCACACCTTC. It encodes CASTSPGTGTSYGHTF.

This clone came up many times. The chain carries TRBV9 and TRBJ1-5; D gene uncertain. CDR1 is SGDLS, CDR2 YYNGEE, per germline. This CDR3 has 14 amino acids. Trimming removed 0 bases from V and 4 bases from J, with 8 bases in between. The CDR3 protein is CASSVGKTNQPQHF. The DNA for the CDR3 is TGTGCCAGCAGCGTAGGAAAAACAAATCAGCCCCAGCATTTT.

To note about this clone: Germline is not matched at one junction end, which may reflect a read error. CDR3: CASSLAGGHTGELFF. Written as DNA, the CDR3 is TGTGCTAGCAGTTTAGCGGGAGGTCACACCGGGGAGCTGTTTTTT. The chain couples TRBV7-7 to TRBJ2-2, with 10 bases that match TRBD2. The V gene's germline CDR1 is SSHAT and CDR2 FNYEAQ (reference sequence). The CDR3 is made up of 15 amino acids.

The chain links TRBV3-1 to TRBJ2-2, with 11 bases fitting TRBD2. Germline V gene sequence: CDR1 LGHDT, CDR2 YNNKEL (reference sequence). The trim removed 4 bases at V and 7 bases at J, leaving 14 bases unmatched. The CDR3 has 18 residues. CDR3 loop: CASSLGTSGPGVRGELFF. CDR3 coding DNA: TGTGCCAGCAGCCTAGGGACTAGCGGCCCCGGGGTCCGCGGGGAGCTGTTTTTT.

This clone has more than one count but fewer than ten. A much larger clone lies one base from this, so it may be a read error. The chain employs TRBV7-2 and TRBJ2-3, with 14 bases aligning to TRBD2. Germline V gives CDR1 SGHTA, CDR2 FQGNSA. CDR3 size: 19 residues. Here the CDR3 reads CASSFGPWTSGRSTDTQYF. In DNA, the CDR3 is TGTGCCAGCAGCTTCGGTCCCTGGACTAGCGGGAGGAGCACAGACACGCAGTATTTT.

V usage is TRBV5-1 and J usage is TRBJ2-3, with a weak D call TRBD2 (6 bases). Trimming pared 4 bases from V and 3 bases from J, leaving 18 bases between. CDR1 is SGHRS and CDR2 is YFSETQ in the germline V gene. This CDR3 spans 16 amino acids. The CDR3 loop is CASSRTPGLETDTQYF. CDR3 bases: TGCGCCAGCAGCCGCACCCCGGGACTCGAGACAGATACGCAGTATTTT. Complete variable domain (other parts from reference TRBV5-1 and TRBJ2-3): KAGVTQTPRYLIKTRGQQVTLSCSPISGHRSVSWYQQTPGQGLQFLFEYFSETQRNKGNFPGRFSGRQFSNSRSEMNVSTLELGDSALYLCASSRTPGLETDTQYFGPGTRLTVL.

CDR3 in DNA: TGTGCCAGCAGTGTTAACAGGGGGCAGGGCTATGGCTACACCTTC. Translation gives CASSVNRGQGYGYTF. The chain links TRBV6-1 to TRBJ1-2; 9 bases agree with TRBD1. The V gene end was trimmed by 4 bases and the J gene end by 4 bases; junction bases not matched to a gene: 7. Germline V gene lookup returns CDR1 MNHNS and CDR2 SASEGT. The CDR3 extends over 15 amino acids.